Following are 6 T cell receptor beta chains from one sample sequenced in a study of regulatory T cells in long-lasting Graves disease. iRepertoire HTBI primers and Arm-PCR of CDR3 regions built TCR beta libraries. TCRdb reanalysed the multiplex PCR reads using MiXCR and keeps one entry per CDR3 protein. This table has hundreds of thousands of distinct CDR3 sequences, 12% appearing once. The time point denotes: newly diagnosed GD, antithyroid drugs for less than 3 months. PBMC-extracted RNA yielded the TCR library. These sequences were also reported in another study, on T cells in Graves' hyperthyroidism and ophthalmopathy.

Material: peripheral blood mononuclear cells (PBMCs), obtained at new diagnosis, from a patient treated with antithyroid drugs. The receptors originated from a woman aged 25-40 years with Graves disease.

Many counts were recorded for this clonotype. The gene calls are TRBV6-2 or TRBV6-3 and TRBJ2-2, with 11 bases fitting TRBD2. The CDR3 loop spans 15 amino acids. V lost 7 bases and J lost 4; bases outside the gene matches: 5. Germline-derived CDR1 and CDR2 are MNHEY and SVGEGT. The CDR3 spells CASTLAGGGTGELFF. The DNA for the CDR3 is TGTGCCAGCACCCTAGCGGGAGGTGGCACCGGGGAGCTGTTTTTT.

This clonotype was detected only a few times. CDR3 nucleotides: TGTGCCAGCAGTCTGGACAGGCTCGTCGCCCAGCCCCAGCATTTT. Amino acids: CASSLDRLVAQPQHF. J is TRBJ1-5 and V is TRBV28; TRBD1 agrees at 7 bases. CDR1 MDHEN and CDR2 SYDVKM come from the germline V gene. The CDR3 extends over 15 amino acids. The V gene end was trimmed by 5 bases and the J gene end by 7 bases; junction bases not matched to a gene: 11.

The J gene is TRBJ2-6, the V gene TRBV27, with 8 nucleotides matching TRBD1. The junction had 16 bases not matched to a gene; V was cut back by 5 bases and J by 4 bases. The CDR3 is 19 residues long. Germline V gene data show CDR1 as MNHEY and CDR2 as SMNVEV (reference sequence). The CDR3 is CASSDGGSGGRGGANVLTF. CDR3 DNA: TGTGCCAGCAGTGACGGGGGCTCAGGGGGCCGGGGGGGGGCCAACGTCCTGACTTTC.

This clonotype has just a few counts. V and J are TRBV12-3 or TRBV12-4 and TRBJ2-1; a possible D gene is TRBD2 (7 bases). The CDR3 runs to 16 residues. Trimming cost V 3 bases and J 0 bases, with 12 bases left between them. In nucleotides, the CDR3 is TGTGCCAGCAGTTTCGCGGGGGCCAGCTCCTACAATGAGCAGTTCTTC. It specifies CASSFAGASSYNEQFF.

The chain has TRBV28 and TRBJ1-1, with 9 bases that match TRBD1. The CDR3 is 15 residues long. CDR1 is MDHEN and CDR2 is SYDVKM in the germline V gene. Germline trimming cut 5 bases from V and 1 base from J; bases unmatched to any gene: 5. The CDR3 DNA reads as TGTGCCAGCAGTATTCTGACAGGGGGGAACACTGAAGCTTTCTTT. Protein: CASSILTGGNTEAFF. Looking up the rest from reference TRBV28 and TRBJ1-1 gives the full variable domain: DVKVTQSSRYLVKRTGEKVFLECVQDMDHENMFWYRQDPGLGLRLIYFSYDVKMKEKGDIPEGYSVSREKKERFSLILESASTNQTSMYLCASSILTGGNTEAFFGQGTRLTVV.

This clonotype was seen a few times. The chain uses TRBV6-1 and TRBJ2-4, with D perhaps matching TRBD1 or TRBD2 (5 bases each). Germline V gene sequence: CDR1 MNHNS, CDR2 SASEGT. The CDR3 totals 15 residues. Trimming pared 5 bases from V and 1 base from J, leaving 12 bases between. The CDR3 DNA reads TGTGCCAGCAGTAATGGAGAGGGGGCCAAAAACATTCAGTACTTC. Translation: CASSNGEGAKNIQYF.